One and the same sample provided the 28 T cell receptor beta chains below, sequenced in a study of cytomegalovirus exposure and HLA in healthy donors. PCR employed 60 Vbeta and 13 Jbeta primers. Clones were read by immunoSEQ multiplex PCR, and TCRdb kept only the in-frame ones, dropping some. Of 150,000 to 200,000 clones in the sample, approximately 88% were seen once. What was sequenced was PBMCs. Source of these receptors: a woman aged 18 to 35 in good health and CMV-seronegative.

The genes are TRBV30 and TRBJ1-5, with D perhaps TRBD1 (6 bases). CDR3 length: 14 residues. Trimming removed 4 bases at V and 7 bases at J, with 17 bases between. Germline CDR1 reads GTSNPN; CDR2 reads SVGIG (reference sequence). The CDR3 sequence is CAWTKSGGRQPQHF. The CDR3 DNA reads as TGTGCCTGGACTAAATCCGGGGGGCGGCAGCCCCAGCATTTT.

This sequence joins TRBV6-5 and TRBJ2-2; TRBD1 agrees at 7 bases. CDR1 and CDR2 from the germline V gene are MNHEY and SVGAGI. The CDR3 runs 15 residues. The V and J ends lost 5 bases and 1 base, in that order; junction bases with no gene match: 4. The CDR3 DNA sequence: TGTGCCAGCAGTCGTCGGACAGGGAACACCGGGGAGCTGTTTTTT. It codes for CASSRRTGNTGELFF.

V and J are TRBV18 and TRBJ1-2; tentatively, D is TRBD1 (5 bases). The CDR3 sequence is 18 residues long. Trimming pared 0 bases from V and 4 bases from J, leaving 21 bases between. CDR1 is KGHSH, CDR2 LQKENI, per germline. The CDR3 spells CASSPPPWTGQTFYGYTF. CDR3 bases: TGTGCCAGCTCACCACCTCCCTGGACCGGACAAACGTTCTATGGCTACACCTTC.

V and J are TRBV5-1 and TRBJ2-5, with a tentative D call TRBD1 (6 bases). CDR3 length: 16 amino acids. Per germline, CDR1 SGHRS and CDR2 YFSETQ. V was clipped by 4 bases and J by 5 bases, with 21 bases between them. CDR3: CASSLLRTVKGETQYF. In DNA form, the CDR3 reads TGCGCCAGCAGCCTTCTTAGGACAGTCAAGGGGGAGACCCAGTACTTC.

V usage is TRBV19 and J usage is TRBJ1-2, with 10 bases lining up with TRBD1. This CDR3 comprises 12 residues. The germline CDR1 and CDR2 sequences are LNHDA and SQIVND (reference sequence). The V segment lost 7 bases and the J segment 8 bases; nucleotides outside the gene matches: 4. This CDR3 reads CASTGTGAGYTF. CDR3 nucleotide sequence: TGTGCCAGTACCGGGACAGGGGCCGGCTACACCTTC.

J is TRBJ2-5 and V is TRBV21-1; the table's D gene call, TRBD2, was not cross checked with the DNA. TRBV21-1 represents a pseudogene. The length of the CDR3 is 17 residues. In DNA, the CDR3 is TGTGCCAGCAGCAACCGGGACCCACGCCGGGGGCAAGAGACCCAGTACTTC. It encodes CASSNRDPRRGQETQYF.

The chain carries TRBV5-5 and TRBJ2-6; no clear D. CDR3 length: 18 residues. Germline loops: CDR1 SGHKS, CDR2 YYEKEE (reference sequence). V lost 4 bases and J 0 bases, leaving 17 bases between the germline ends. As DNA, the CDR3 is TGTGCCAGCAGCATCTCTTACGGAGTTACCTCTGGGGCCAACGTCCTGACTTTC. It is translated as CASSISYGVTSGANVLTF.

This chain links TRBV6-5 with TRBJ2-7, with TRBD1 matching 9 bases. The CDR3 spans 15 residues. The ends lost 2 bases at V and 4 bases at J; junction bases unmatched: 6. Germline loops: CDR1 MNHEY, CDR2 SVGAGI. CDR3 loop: CASSYEGTGLYEQYF. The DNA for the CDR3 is TGTGCCAGCAGTTACGAGGGGACAGGGTTGTACGAGCAGTACTTC.

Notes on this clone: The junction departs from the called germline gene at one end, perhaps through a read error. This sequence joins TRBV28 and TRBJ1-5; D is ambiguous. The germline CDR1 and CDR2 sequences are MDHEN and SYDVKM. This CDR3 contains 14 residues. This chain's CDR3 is CATWRQRSNRPQHF. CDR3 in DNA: TGTGCCACCTGGCGGCAGCGTAGCAATCGGCCCCAGCATTTT.

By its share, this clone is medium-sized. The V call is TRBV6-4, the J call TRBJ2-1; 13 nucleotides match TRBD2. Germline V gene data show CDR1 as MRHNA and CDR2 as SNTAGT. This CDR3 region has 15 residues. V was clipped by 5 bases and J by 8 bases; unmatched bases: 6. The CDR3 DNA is TGTGCCAGCAGTCGAACTAGCGGGGGGGTTGATGAGCAGTTCTTC. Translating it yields CASSRTSGGVDEQFF.

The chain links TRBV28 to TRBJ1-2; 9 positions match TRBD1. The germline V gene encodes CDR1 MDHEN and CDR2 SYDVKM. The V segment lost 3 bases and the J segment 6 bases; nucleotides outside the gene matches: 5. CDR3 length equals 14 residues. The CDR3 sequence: CASSFADRGDGYTF. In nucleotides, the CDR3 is TGTGCCAGCAGTTTTGCAGACAGGGGGGATGGCTACACCTTC.

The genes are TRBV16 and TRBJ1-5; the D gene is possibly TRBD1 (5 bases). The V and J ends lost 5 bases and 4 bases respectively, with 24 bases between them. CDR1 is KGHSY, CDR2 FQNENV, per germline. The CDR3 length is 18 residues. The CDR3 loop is CASSKTRAASGGNQPQHF. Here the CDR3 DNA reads TGTGCCAGCAGCAAAACCAGGGCAGCCTCGGGGGGGAATCAGCCCCAGCATTTT.

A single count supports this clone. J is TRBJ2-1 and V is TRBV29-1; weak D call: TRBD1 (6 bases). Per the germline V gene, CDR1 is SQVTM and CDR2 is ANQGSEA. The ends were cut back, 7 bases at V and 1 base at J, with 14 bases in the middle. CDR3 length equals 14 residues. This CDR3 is CSGGNRESYNEQFF. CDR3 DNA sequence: TGCAGCGGTGGAAACAGGGAGTCCTACAATGAGCAGTTCTTC.

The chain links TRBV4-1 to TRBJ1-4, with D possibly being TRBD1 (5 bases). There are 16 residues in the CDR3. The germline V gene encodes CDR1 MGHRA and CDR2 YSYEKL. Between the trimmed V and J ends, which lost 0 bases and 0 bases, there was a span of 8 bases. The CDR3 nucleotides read TGCGCCAGCAGCCAAGATCGGGACTCAACTAATGAAAAACTGTTTTTT. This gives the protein CASSQDRDSTNEKLFF.

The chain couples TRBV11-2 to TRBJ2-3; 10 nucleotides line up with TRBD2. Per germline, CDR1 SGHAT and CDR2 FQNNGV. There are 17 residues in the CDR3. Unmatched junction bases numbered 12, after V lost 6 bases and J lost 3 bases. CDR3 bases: TGTGCCAGCAGGGGAATAAAAGCGGGGGGGCCAACAGATACGCAGTATTTT. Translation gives CASRGIKAGGPTDTQYF. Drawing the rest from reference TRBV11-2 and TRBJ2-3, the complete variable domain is EAGVAQSPRYKIIEKRQSVAFWCNPISGHATLYWYQQILGQGPKLLIQFQNNGVVDDSQLPKDRFSAERLKGVDSTLKIQPAKLEDSAVYLCASRGIKAGGPTDTQYFGPGTRLTVL.

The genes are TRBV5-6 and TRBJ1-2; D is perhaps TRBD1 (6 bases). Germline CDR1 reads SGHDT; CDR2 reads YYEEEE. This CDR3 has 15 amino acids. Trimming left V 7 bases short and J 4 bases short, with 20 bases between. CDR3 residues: CASFGRGFISYGYTF. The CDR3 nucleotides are TGTGCCAGCTTCGGGAGGGGGTTCATCAGCTATGGCTACACCTTC.

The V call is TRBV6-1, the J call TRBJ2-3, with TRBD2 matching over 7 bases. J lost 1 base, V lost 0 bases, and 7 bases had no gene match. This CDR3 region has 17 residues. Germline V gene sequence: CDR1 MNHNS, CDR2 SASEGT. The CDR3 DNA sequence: TGTGCCAGCAGTGAAGCGCTAGCGGATAGGGGCACAGATACGCAGTATTTT. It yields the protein CASSEALADRGTDTQYF.

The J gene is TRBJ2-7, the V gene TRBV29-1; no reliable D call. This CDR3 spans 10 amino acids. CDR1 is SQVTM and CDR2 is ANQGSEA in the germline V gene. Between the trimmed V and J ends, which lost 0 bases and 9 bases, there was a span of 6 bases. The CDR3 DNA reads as TGCAGCGTTGAAGAGGCAGGGCAGTACTTC. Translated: CSVEEAGQYF.

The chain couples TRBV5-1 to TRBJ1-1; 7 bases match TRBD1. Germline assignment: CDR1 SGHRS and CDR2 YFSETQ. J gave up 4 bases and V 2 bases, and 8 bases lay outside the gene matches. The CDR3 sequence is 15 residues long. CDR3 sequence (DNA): TGCGCCAGCAGCTTTCAAACCGGGACAGCCACTGAAGCTTTCTTT. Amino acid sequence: CASSFQTGTATEAFF.

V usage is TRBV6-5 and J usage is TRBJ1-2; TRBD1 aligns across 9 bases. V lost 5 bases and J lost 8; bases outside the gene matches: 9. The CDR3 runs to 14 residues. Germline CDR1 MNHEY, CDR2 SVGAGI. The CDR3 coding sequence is TGTGCCAGCAGTGAGTCGGACAGGGGACCGGGCTACACCTTC. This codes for CASSESDRGPGYTF.

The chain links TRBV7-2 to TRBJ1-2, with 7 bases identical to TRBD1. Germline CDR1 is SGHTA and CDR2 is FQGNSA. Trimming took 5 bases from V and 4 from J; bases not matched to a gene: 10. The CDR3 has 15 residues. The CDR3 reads CASSPRTGAPYGYTF. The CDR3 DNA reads TGTGCCAGCAGCCCTCGGACAGGCGCTCCCTATGGCTACACCTTC.

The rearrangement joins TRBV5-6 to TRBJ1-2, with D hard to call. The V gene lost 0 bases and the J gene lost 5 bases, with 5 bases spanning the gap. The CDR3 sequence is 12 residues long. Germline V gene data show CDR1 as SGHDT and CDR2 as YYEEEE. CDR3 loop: CASSLAVYGYTF. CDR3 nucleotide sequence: TGTGCCAGCAGCTTGGCGGTATATGGCTACACCTTC.

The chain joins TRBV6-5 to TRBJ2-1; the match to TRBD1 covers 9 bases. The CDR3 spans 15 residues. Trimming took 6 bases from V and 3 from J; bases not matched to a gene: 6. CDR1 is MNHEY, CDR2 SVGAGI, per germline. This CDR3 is CASSEQGAGYNEQFF. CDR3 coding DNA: TGTGCCAGCAGCGAACAGGGGGCCGGCTACAATGAGCAGTTCTTC.

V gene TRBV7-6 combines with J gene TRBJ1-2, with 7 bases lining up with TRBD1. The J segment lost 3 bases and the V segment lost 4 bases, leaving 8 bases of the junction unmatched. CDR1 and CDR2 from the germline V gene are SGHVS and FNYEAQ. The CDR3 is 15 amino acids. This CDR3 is CASSSQGDSYYGYTF. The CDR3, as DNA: TGTGCCAGCAGCTCCCAAGGGGACAGCTACTATGGCTACACCTTC. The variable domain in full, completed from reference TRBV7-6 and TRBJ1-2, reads GAGVSQSPRYKVTKRGQDVALRCDPISGHVSLYWYRQALGQGPEFLTYFNYEAQQDKSGLPNDRFSAERPEGSISTLTIQRTEQRDSAMYRCASSSQGDSYYGYTFGSGTRLTVV.

CDR3 DNA sequence: TGTGCCAGCAGCAGGGGGACGGACTACGAGCAGTACTTC. It codes for CASSRGTDYEQYF. The J gene is TRBJ2-7, the V gene TRBV7-2; tentatively, D is TRBD1 (6 bases). V lost 5 bases, J lost 3 bases, and 11 bases lay in between. CDR1 is SGHTA, CDR2 FQGNSA, per germline. The CDR3 length is 13 residues.

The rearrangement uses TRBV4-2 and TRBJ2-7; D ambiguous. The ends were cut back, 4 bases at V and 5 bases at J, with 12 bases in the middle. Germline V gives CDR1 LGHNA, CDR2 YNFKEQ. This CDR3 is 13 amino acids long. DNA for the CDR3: TGTGCCAGCAGCCCCCGTACTGGAGACGAGCAGTACTTC. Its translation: CASSPRTGDEQYF.

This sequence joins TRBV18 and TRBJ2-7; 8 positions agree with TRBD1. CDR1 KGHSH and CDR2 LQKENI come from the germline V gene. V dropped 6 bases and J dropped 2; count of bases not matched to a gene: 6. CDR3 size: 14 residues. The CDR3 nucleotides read TGTGCCAGCTCGAAGGGACAGGAGCCCTACGAGCAGTACTTC. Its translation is CASSKGQEPYEQYF.

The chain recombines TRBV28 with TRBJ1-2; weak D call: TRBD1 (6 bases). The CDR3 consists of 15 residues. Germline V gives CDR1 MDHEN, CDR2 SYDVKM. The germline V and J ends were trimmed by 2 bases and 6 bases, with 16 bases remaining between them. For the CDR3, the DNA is TGTGCCAGCAGTTTAGGCGGACAGCAGGCTGATGGCTACACCTTC. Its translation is CASSLGGQQADGYTF.